One and the same sample provided the 13 T cell receptor beta chains below, sequenced in a study of blood T cell repertoires in COVID-19. TCRdb's table, derived via immunoSEQ multiplex PCR, lists solely in-frame clones and lacks some. The table shows 200,000 to 300,000 clones, with around 84% occurring only once. The sequenced material came from peripheral blood. The receptor set was obtained from a man aged 35 to 55 who had recovered from COVID-19.

Points on this clone: The final CDR3 position lacks the conserved phenylalanine or tryptophan, pointing to a likely read error. The DNA is omitted, as the CDR3 cannot be located on it reliably, and the CDR3 follows TCRdb's listing. This chain joins TRBV19 and TRBJ1-1. CDR1 is LNHDA and CDR2 is SQIVND in the germline V gene (reference sequence). The CDR3 has 12 amino acids, counting both end residues. CDR3 sequence: CASSPPRGGTLY.

V usage is TRBV3-1 (or the pseudogene TRBV3-2) and J usage is TRBJ2-3; 8 nucleotides match TRBD2. The ends lost 3 bases at V and 4 bases at J; junction bases unmatched: 3. The length of the CDR3 is 14 residues. Germline V CDR1 and CDR2: LGHDT, YNNKEL (reference sequence). The CDR3 sequence is CASSHGTSADTQYF. The DNA of the CDR3 is TGTGCCAGCAGCCATGGGACTAGTGCAGATACGCAGTATTTT.

The chain recombines TRBV5-1 with TRBJ2-2; D unclear. Germline V lookup: CDR1 SGHRS, CDR2 YFSETQ. V was trimmed by 6 bases and J by 0 bases, leaving 9 bases between them. CDR3 length: 14 amino acids. The CDR3 DNA follows: TGCGCCAGCAATCTGGCAGCGAACACCGGGGAGCTGTTTTTT. Translation: CASNLAANTGELFF.

On this clone itself: Compared with germline, one end of the junction differs, possibly owing to a read error. V gene TRBV10-3 combines with J gene TRBJ1-1, with D maybe TRBD1 (5 bases). CDR1 ENHRY and CDR2 SYGVKD come from the germline V gene. The length of the CDR3 is 15 residues. CDR3 bases: TGTGCCATCAGGGGGGAGGGGTTTATGAACAGTGAAGCTTTCTTT. Translating gives CAIRGEGFMNSEAFF.

The chain has TRBV2 and TRBJ1-1; 7 nucleotides align to TRBD1. Trimming at V came to 6 bases and at J to 2 bases, leaving 3 bases not matched to a gene. This CDR3 spans 13 amino acids. Germline V CDR1 and CDR2: SNHLY, FYNNEI. DNA for the CDR3: TGTGCCAGCAGCCGGGACAGAAACACTGAAGCTTTCTTT. Translation gives CASSRDRNTEAFF.

This chain connects TRBV6-2 or TRBV6-3 to TRBJ2-1; 7 bases are shared with TRBD2. The V and J ends lost 6 bases and 14 bases, in that order; junction bases with no gene match: 10. Germline CDR1 and CDR2: MNHEY and SVGEGT. The CDR3 length is 12 residues. CDR3 DNA sequence: TGTGCCAGCAGCCACGGGCTAGCGGATAAGTTCTTC. Encoded protein: CASSHGLADKFF.

This chain uses TRBV30 with TRBJ1-2; D is ambiguous. Trimming took off 0 bases at V and 0 bases at J, with 11 bases between the two ends. Germline values: CDR1 GTSNPN, CDR2 SVGIG (reference sequence). The CDR3 sequence is 15 residues long. The CDR3 DNA sequence: TGTGCCTGGAGTGTCTCGGGATCCTCTAACTATGGCTACACCTTC. It encodes CAWSVSGSSNYGYTF.

V is TRBV7-2 and J is TRBJ2-5, with 10 bases lining up with TRBD1. The V gene's germline CDR1 is SGHTA and CDR2 FQGNSA. The CDR3 has 15 residues. J was trimmed by 5 bases and V by 6 bases; bases with no gene match: 9. The CDR3 nucleotides are TGTGCCAGCAGATCTATGGTGACAGGGGGCGAGACCCAGTACTTC. It codes for CASRSMVTGGETQYF.

This rearrangement joins TRBV5-1 to TRBJ2-2; D perhaps matches TRBD1 (6 bases). CDR1 is SGHRS and CDR2 is YFSETQ in the germline V gene. The CDR3 spans 15 residues. Trimming removed 4 bases at V and 0 bases at J, with 10 bases between. The CDR3 coding sequence is TGCGCCAGCAGCCAGGGGACAACGAACACCGGGGAGCTGTTTTTT. It translates to CASSQGTTNTGELFF.

The rearrangement joins TRBV5-4 to TRBJ2-3; TRBD2 matches 7 bases. In germline, CDR1 is SGHNT, CDR2 YYREEE (reference sequence). The J segment lost 5 bases and the V segment lost 1 base, leaving 10 bases of the junction unmatched. The length of the CDR3 is 16 residues. CDR3 loop: CASSLPRLGGRDTQYF. CDR3 bases: TGTGCCAGCAGCTTGCCCCGACTGGGGGGGAGAGATACGCAGTATTTT.

The chain is built from TRBV18 and TRBJ2-1; the match to TRBD1 covers 7 bases. J gave up 7 bases and V 2 bases, and 8 bases lay outside the gene matches. The CDR3 is made up of 15 amino acids. The germline gives CDR1 KGHSH, CDR2 LQKENI. The CDR3 nucleotides read TGTGCCAGCTCACCAGGGACAGAGAGGGGTAATGAGCAGTTCTTC. Translation: CASSPGTERGNEQFF.

V gene TRBV2 combines with J gene TRBJ1-2, with D possibly matching TRBD1 (5 bases). Germline V gene lookup returns CDR1 SNHLY and CDR2 FYNNEI. The length of the CDR3 is 14 residues. The ends were cut back, 5 bases at V and 5 bases at J, with 15 bases in the middle. The CDR3 region has the DNA TGTGCCAGCAGTCTAAATACAGGCCCTTATGGCTACACCTTC. This translates into CASSLNTGPYGYTF.

The V and J genes are TRBV19 and TRBJ2-2; no reliable D call. The germline V and J ends were trimmed by 1 base and 6 bases, with 6 bases remaining between them. The CDR3 spans 13 residues. Per germline, CDR1 LNHDA and CDR2 SQIVND (reference sequence). CDR3 DNA: TGTGCCAGTAGTATAGTTGAGTCCGGGGAGCTGTTTTTT. Its translation is CASSIVESGELFF.